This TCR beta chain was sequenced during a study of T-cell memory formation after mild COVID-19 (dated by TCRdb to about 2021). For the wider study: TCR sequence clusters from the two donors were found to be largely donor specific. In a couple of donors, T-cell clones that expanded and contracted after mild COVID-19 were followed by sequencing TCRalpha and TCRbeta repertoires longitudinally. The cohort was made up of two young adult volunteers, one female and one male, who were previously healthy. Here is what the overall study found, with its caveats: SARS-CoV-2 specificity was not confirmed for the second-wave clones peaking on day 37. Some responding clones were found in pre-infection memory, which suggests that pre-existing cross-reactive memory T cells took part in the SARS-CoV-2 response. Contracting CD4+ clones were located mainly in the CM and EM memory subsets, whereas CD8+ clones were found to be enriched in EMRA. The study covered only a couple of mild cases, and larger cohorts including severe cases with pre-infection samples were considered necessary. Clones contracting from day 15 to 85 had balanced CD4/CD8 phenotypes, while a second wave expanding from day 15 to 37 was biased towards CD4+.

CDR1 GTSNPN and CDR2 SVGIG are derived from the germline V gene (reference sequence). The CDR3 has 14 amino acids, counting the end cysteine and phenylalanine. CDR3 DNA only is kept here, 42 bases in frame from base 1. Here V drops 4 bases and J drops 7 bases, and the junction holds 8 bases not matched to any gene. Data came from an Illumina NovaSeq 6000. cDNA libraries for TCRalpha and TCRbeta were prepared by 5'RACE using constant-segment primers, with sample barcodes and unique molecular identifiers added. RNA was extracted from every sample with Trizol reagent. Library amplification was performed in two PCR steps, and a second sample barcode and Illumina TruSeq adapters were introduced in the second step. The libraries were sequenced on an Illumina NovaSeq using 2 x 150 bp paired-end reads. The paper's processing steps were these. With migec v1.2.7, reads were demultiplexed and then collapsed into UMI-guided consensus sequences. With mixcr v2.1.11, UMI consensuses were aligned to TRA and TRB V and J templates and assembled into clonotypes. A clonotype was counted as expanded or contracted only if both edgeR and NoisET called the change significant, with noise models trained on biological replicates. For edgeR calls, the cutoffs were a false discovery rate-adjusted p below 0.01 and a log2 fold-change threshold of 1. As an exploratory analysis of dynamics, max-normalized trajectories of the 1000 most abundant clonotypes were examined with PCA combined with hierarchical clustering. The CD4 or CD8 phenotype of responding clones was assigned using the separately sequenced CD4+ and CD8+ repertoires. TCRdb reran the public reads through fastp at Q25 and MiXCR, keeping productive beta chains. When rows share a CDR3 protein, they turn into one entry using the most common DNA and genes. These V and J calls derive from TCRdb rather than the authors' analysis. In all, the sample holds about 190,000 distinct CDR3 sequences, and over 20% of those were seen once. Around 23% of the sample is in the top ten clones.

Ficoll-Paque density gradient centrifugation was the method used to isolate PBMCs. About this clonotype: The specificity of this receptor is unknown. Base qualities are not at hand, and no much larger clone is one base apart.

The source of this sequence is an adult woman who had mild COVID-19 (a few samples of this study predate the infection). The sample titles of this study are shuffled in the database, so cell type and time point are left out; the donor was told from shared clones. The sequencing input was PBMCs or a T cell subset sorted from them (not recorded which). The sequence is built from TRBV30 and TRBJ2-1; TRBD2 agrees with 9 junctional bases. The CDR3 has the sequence CAWNGAGGINEQFF. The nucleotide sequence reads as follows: TGTGCCTGGAACGGAGCGGGAGGAATAAATGAGCAGTTCTTC. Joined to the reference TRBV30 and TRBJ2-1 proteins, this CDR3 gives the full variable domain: SQTIHQWPATLVQPVGSPLSLECTVEGTSNPNLYWYRQAAGRGLQLLFYSVGIGQISSEVPQNLSASRPQDRQFILSSKKLLLSDSGFYLCAWNGAGGINEQFFGPGTRLTVL.